This TCR beta chain emerged from a study of blood T cells in healthy people across ages. Regarding the study as a whole: Long-lived donors carried more naive CD4+ cells and greater diversity than aged donors.

The germline V and J ends were trimmed by 0 bases and 0 bases, with 8 bases remaining between them. The length of the CDR3 is 15 residues. Germline lookup yields CDR1 PRHDT and CDR2 FYEKMQ (reference sequence). The second PCR ran roughly 6 to 11 cycles with a sample-barcoded 5' primer and J-beta primers. A single record per CDR3 protein comes from TCRdb applying MiXCR to the 5' RACE reads. The repertoire holds about a million distinct CDR3 sequences, with roughly 48% as singletons. Peripheral blood samples of roughly 10 milliliters were drawn from each donor. Researchers report isolating at least 6.5 million PBMCs per sample. On this clonotype itself: Its matching antigen is unknown.

The sample was blood. The chain links TRBV13 to TRBJ2-5; D gene ambiguous. The source is a man aged 25 to 45 in good health. CDR3 nucleotides: TGTGCCAGCAGCTTAGGGGGTGTTAACCAAGAGACCCAGTACTTC. Translated: CASSLGGVNQETQYF.